The rows below give T cell receptor beta chains drawn from one sample of a study of cytomegalovirus exposure and HLA in healthy donors. Measured with immunoSEQ multiplex PCR; TCRdb has only the in-frame clones, and not every one. The table shows about 120,000 clones, with about 74% occurring only once. Sequences were obtained from PBMCs. The receptors were sampled from a woman between 35 and 50 years old in good health and CMV-seropositive. Both conserved end residues are trimmed from each CDR3. Each record gives: CDR3 protein, V gene, J gene.

CDR3: ASSITGRVLQPQH; V: TRBV19; J: TRBJ1-5
CDR3: SVPNRLAGVGNEQF; V: TRBV29-1; J: TRBJ2-1
CDR3: ASSLGTGASYEQY; V: TRBV13; J: TRBJ2-7
CDR3: ASKSGTLDGEKLF; V: TRBV6-6; J: TRBJ1-4
CDR3: ASSFYRSSYEQY; V: TRBV27; J: TRBJ2-7
CDR3: ASSGDRSASPLH; V: TRBV6-1; J: TRBJ1-6
CDR3: ASSQQGNYGYT; V: TRBV5-5; J: TRBJ1-2
CDR3: ASSLLVAGGPSDTQY; V: TRBV7-9; J: TRBJ2-3
CDR3: ASSIRKRSTGRMEGYT; V: TRBV19; J: TRBJ1-2
CDR3: ASSLAGTTLGTDTQY; V: TRBV5-1; J: TRBJ2-3
CDR3: ASSLSTHMADTQY; V: TRBV7-2; J: TRBJ2-3
CDR3: ASSMDFLLL; V: TRBV2; J: TRBJ1-1
CDR3: ASSNSGWGLVAKNIQY; V: TRBV19; J: TRBJ2-4
CDR3: ASSKADRASYEQY; V: TRBV6-5; J: TRBJ2-7
CDR3: ASSPGQVEPQH; V: TRBV7-2; J: TRBJ1-5
CDR3: ASRPGLAGGEQY; V: TRBV19; J: TRBJ2-7
CDR3: ASSPGLATGELF; V: TRBV7-2; J: TRBJ2-2
CDR3: SVVKSRQDKETQY; V: TRBV29-1; J: TRBJ2-5
CDR3: SVLGLPDYEQY; V: TRBV29-1; J: TRBJ2-7
CDR3: ASSRQGPSNQPQH; V: TRBV27; J: TRBJ1-5
CDR3: SARQGGETQY; V: TRBV29-1; J: TRBJ2-5
CDR3: ASSPDRVGYT; V: TRBV9; J: TRBJ1-2
CDR3: DRGTEAF; V: TRBV19; J: TRBJ1-1
CDR3: ASGLGTVSSWGTEAF; V: TRBV12-5; J: TRBJ1-1
CDR3: ASSLGRGITYEQY; V: TRBV5-1; J: TRBJ2-7
CDR3: ASSIRGLGDNEQF; V: TRBV19; J: TRBJ2-1
CDR3: ASGLGGSEQF; V: TRBV12-5; J: TRBJ2-1
CDR3: ASSLEGVRYGYT; V: TRBV5-1; J: TRBJ1-2
CDR3: SVEGTGDSGYT; V: TRBV29-1; J: TRBJ1-2
CDR3: ASSSQGPGTGELF; V: TRBV5-1; J: TRBJ2-2
CDR3: ASSLDFGQHNEQF; V: TRBV11-1; J: TRBJ2-1
CDR3: ASTGQAGAPQY; V: TRBV6-1; J: TRBJ2-7
CDR3: ASTGTSGNTGELF; V: TRBV2; J: TRBJ2-2
CDR3: ASRSSGGPNEQF; V: TRBV5-1; J: TRBJ2-1
CDR3: ASSEGQSNQPQH; V: TRBV6-1; J: TRBJ1-5
CDR3: ASSLANRVS; V: TRBV7-2; J: TRBJ2-7
CDR3: ASRNPSQTQY; V: TRBV7-2; J: TRBJ2-5
CDR3: ASTTSGGPYEQY; V: TRBV5-4; J: TRBJ2-7
CDR3: ASRQGANYGYT; V: TRBV6-1; J: TRBJ1-2
CDR3: ASSWTSGVDTDTQY; V: TRBV5-1; J: TRBJ2-3
CDR3: AIRLTGGGTDTQY; V: TRBV10-3; J: TRBJ2-3
CDR3: ASSSHGTAEAF; V: TRBV11-1; J: TRBJ1-1